This T cell receptor beta chain was obtained from a study of cytomegalovirus exposure and HLA in healthy donors. Worth noting for this clone: The antigen is not known.

Germline V gene sequence: CDR1 SGHTA, CDR2 FQGNSA. This CDR3 is built from 14 residues. The J segment lost 7 bases and the V segment lost 7 bases, leaving 9 bases of the junction unmatched. General observations from the study: The investigators catalogued 150 to 200 TCR beta chains as cytomegalovirus-associated. In an earlier analysis, productive rearrangement rates for most beta V segments clustered near 87% or 30%.

The PCR used 60 Vbeta and 13 Jbeta primers. Measured with immunoSEQ multiplex PCR; TCRdb has only the in-frame clones, and not every one. The profile shows approximately 90,000 clones, around 8% of them singletons. The genes are TRBV7-2 and TRBJ1-3; the match to TRBD1 covers 8 bases. The receptor comes from a man aged 50 to 59 in good health and CMV-seronegative. The sample taken for sequencing was PBMCs. Written as DNA, the CDR3 is TGTGCCAGCACCGGCCCAGGGGGCCGTAACACCATATATTTT. It specifies CASTGPGGRNTIYF.